Listed below are T cell receptor beta chains from one sample, sequenced in a study of cytomegalovirus exposure and HLA in healthy donors. Libraries were prepared by immunoSEQ multiplex PCR; TCRdb keeps only in-frame clonotypes and omits some of them. This table holds over 150,000 clones, around 82% found once. The sequenced material came from PBMCs. The source of these receptors is a man aged 45-65 years in good health and CMV-seropositive. CDR3s include the opening cysteine and the closing phenylalanine or tryptophan. A D gene is named only where the DNA matches it firmly. Size is stated for part of the rows, as once, few or many counts, or as a class when the clone is expanded.

CDR3: CASSDQGAGYEQYF
DNA: TGTGCCAGCAGTGACCAGGGGGCTGGGTACGAGCAGTACTTC
size: NA
V: TRBV6-5
D: TRBD1
J: TRBJ2-7

CDR3: CASSSGQANTEAFF
DNA: TGCGCCAGCAGCTCGGGACAGGCGAACACTGAAGCTTTCTTT
size: few
V: TRBV5-1
D: TRBD1
J: TRBJ1-1

CDR3: CASSSLASSYNEQFF
DNA: TGTGCCAGCAGTTCCCTAGCGAGCTCCTACAATGAGCAGTTCTTC
size: NA
V: TRBV27
D: NA
J: TRBJ2-1

CDR3: CASSLELLTNYGYTF
DNA: TGTGCCAGCAGCTTAGAACTGTTGACTAACTATGGCTACACCTTC
size: NA
V: TRBV7-9
D: NA
J: TRBJ1-2

CDR3: CASSTGRGPGELFF
DNA: TGTGCCAGCAGCACCGGGAGAGGCCCGGGGGAGCTGTTTTTT
size: NA
V: TRBV5-8
D: NA
J: TRBJ2-2

CDR3: CASSPIGERTGGRYEQYF
DNA: TGTGCCAGCTCACCCATTGGGGAGAGGACAGGGGGCCGTTACGAGCAGTACTTC
size: NA
V: TRBV18
D: TRBD1
J: TRBJ2-7

CDR3: CAWRGQAGTEAFF
DNA: TGTGCCTGGAGAGGCCAGGCAGGCACTGAAGCTTTCTTT
size: NA
V: TRBV30
D: NA
J: TRBJ1-1

CDR3: CASSQSANQPQHF
DNA: TGCGCCAGCAGCCAAAGCGCGAATCAGCCCCAGCATTTT
size: medium-sized
V: TRBV4-1
D: NA
J: TRBJ1-5

CDR3: CASNLGQGGAEQYF
DNA: TGTGCCAGCAACTTAGGACAGGGAGGTGCCGAGCAGTACTTC
size: NA
V: TRBV27
D: TRBD1
J: TRBJ2-7

CDR3: CASSQDRGGNYQPQHF
DNA: TGCGCCAGCAGCCAAGATAGGGGGGGAAACTATCAGCCCCAGCATTTT
size: NA
V: TRBV4-3
D: NA
J: TRBJ1-5

CDR3: CAISELWTGVGQETQYF
DNA: TGTGCCATCAGTGAGCTTTGGACAGGGGTGGGACAAGAGACCCAGTACTTC
size: NA
V: TRBV10-3
D: TRBD1
J: TRBJ2-5

CDR3: CASSLRDCIWELFF
DNA: TGCGCCAGCAGCCTACGGGACTGTATATGGGAGCTGTTTTTT
size: few
V: TRBV4-1
D: NA
J: TRBJ2-2